This T cell receptor beta chain was identified in a study of PD-1 blockade in classical Hodgkin lymphoma. This sample's time point: newly diagnosed, previously untreated cHL patient sample. The study isolated CD8+ T cells from thawed PBMCs by magnetic negative selection. Study-level points and caveats: Newly diagnosed patients were said to have less baseline TCR diversity than healthy donors did.

Of note for this clone: Its antigen is unidentified.

Trimming took 3 bases from V and 9 from J, leaving 15 bases between them. Germline assignment: CDR1 KGHSH and CDR2 LQKENI. The CDR3 loop spans 15 amino acids. Using immunoSEQ multiplex PCR, the repertoire was profiled, and TCRdb retains in-frame clones only, with some absent. The data hold tens of thousands of clones, with about 83% observed a single time. The sequenced sample consisted of CD8+ T cells from blood. The TCR originated in a human donor with classical Hodgkin lymphoma. The chain has TRBV18 and TRBJ1-6; a possible D gene is TRBD1 (6 bases). CDR3 sequence (DNA): TGTGCCAGCTCACCTCCAGGGGCCAGCGGTTCACCCCTCCACTTT. It is translated as CASSPPGASGSPLHF.